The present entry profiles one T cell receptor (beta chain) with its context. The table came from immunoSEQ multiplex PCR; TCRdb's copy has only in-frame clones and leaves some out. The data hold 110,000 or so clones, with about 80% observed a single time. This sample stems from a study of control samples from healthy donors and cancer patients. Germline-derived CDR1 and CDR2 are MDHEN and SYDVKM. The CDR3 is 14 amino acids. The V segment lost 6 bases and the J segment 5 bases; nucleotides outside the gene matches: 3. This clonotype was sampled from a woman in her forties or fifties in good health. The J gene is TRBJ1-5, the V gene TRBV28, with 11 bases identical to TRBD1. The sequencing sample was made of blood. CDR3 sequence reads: CASRGTGGDQPQHF. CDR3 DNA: TGTGCCAGCAGAGGGACAGGGGGTGATCAGCCCCAGCATTTT.